This TCR beta chain stems from a study of cytomegalovirus exposure and HLA in healthy donors. The PCR ran on 60 Vbeta and 13 Jbeta primers. Profiling relied on immunoSEQ multiplex PCR, and the TCRdb table lists in-frame clones only, not all of them. The sample has over 150,000 clones; 75% to 90% are singletons. Per the germline V gene, CDR1 is MDHEN and CDR2 is SYDVKM. CDR3 length equals 17 residues. Losses at the gene ends were 3 bases for V and 0 bases for J; bases not matched to a gene: 6. The specimen was PBMCs. The sequence derives from a boy younger than 10 in good health and CMV-seronegative. This sequence joins TRBV28 and TRBJ2-2; 8 nucleotides match TRBD2. Here the CDR3 reads CASSFPRGGANTGELFF. Here the CDR3 DNA reads TGTGCCAGCAGTTTCCCCCGGGGGGGAGCGAACACCGGGGAGCTGTTTTTT.